What follows is one TCR beta chain and its context. This record comes from a study of T-cell reconstitution after alpha-beta-depleted transplantation in children. For TCRbeta, the library was prepared with unique molecular identifiers. TCRdb called the PCR reads again in MiXCR, with one record for every CDR3 protein. The sample shows some 120,000 distinct CDR3 sequences, 10% to 13% of them seen only once. The CDR3 spans 15 residues. Germline assignment: CDR1 DFQATT and CDR2 SNEGSKA (reference sequence). V shed 3 bases and J 8 bases; nucleotides not matched to a gene: 9. The material sequenced was PBMCs, taken before TCRalphabeta/CD19-depleted stem cell transplant. This TCR was sampled from a boy aged 2-15 years with acute lymphoblastic leukemia, due to receive a stem cell transplant. The chain employs TRBV20-1 and TRBJ1-4, with 10 bases matching TRBD1. Here the CDR3 DNA reads TGCAGTGCTAGGGACAGGGGGGCTCCGGAGGAAAAACTGTTTTTT. Protein: CSARDRGAPEEKLFF.